These T cell receptor beta chains were read from a single sample in a study of blood T cell repertoires in COVID-19. Repertoires were generated with immunoSEQ multiplex PCR, while TCRdb's copy carries only in-frame clones and drops some. The data show some 130,000 clones, roughly 90% seen once. The sequenced material came from peripheral blood. Receptors originate from a man aged 55 to 70 with COVID-19, enrolled during active disease. Both conserved end residues are part of each CDR3. Fields, in order: J gene, V gene, CDR3 protein.

>TRBJ1-2|TRBV29-1
CSVGWEQNYGYTF
>TRBJ2-7|TRBV10-1
CASSESGVSYEQYF
>TRBJ2-1|TRBV5-1
CASSYRDIYNEQFF
>TRBJ2-7|TRBV30
CAWLREGPEQYF
>TRBJ2-7|TRBV12-5
CASGLRLAGAKQYF
>TRBJ2-1|TRBV9
CASGGESYNEQFF
>TRBJ1-5|TRBV5-4
CASSIGTGGNQPQHF
>TRBJ2-7|TRBV5-8
CASSLGLAGGPGGEQYF
>TRBJ1-1|TRBV5-8
CASSLELRGTEAFF
>TRBJ2-7|TRBV19
CASSIRASGEYEQYF
>TRBJ2-1|TRBV15
CATSNRRLAGSYNEQFF
>TRBJ1-6|TRBV5-1
CASSLVAGNNSPLHF
>TRBJ1-5|TRBV10-2
CASSESAGGSQPQHF
>TRBJ2-3|TRBV3-1/TRBV3-2
CASSQLTSGSSDTQYF
>TRBJ2-1|TRBV4-3
CASSQDQAGGASSYNEQFF
>TRBJ2-7|TRBV28
CASSQSGTSSPPFPYEQYF
>TRBJ1-3|TRBV4-3
CASSQDYSRGAPNFSGNTIYF
>TRBJ1-2|TRBV5-1
CASSSTEGFYGYTF
>TRBJ1-3|TRBV28
CASSRGLSSGNTIYF
>TRBJ2-1|TRBV7-7
CASSLGLAGVNEQFF
>TRBJ1-5|TRBV19
CASSPTRQPQHF
>TRBJ1-1|TRBV30
CAWSVRGNTEAFF
>TRBJ2-3|TRBV5-4
CASSPSTDTQYF
>TRBJ1-4|TRBV19
CASSRTGTNEKLFF
>TRBJ2-7|TRBV2
CASSPTAGGSYEQYF
>TRBJ1-2|TRBV24-1
CATSYKDGGYGYTF
>TRBJ2-1|TRBV7-2
CASSQGGIGNEQFF
>TRBJ2-3|TRBV5-4
CASSPDSAGVGTDTQYF
>TRBJ1-2|TRBV2
CASSPIPRDVYGYTF
>TRBJ1-6|TRBV30
CAWRNLINSPLHF
>TRBJ1-2|TRBV20-1
CSASFAGGRYGYTF
>TRBJ1-5|TRBV18
CASSPTRNEPQHF
>TRBJ1-2|TRBV12-5
CASGPPEGGDRAF
>TRBJ2-2|TRBV28
CASRSGGTGELFF
>TRBJ2-7|TRBV15
CATSPDRGAHEQYF
>TRBJ2-1|TRBV6-5
CASSLAGGPNNEQFF
>TRBJ2-2|TRBV12-5
CASGFLGLAGATGELFF
>TRBJ2-7|TRBV5-1
CASSLALTSGSYEQYF
>TRBJ2-7|TRBV11-3
CASSLAGQGPYEQYF
>TRBJ1-5|TRBV7-9
CASSPAGDNQPQHF
>TRBJ2-2|TRBV7-8
CASSLATGEFTGELFF
>TRBJ1-5|TRBV29-1
CSVGTGGNQPQHF
>TRBJ2-7|TRBV2
CASSEAAAGGPLDEQYF
>TRBJ1-1|TRBV3-1/TRBV3-2
CASSQDYGQGDTEAFF
>TRBJ1-2|TRBV5-1
CASSLQVGNGYTF
>TRBJ2-2|TRBV13
CASSLGDRRNTGELFF
>TRBJ1-2|TRBV7-9
CASSWGRGYGYTF
>TRBJ2-7|TRBV6-5
CASSYGAQGATYEQYF
>TRBJ2-1|TRBV19
CASRLAGGEQFF
>TRBJ2-5|TRBV28
CASSLANQETQYF
>TRBJ2-7|TRBV29-1
CSVEGGAYEQYF
>TRBJ1-1|TRBV6-5
CASSPRIADTEAFF
>TRBJ1-1|TRBV6-5
CASSYSRVQVGAFF
>TRBJ2-2|TRBV7-8
CASSPASGIYTGELFF
>TRBJ2-3|TRBV15
CATSRSSGRPTDTQYF
>TRBJ2-7|TRBV5-1
CASSPRQGTGEQYF
>TRBJ1-2|TRBV7-2
CASSLGLRDYGYTF